This entry is about one T cell receptor beta chain. This clonotype came up a few times. Its antigen is not yet known. Per-base quality was not reported, and no clone a single base away is much larger than it. The sample belongs to a study of blood T cells in healthy people across ages (dated by TCRdb to the mid-2010s). As for the study more broadly: In model experiments, roughly one uniquely barcoded TCR beta cDNA molecule per two T cells was captured by template switching. The study measured age-related changes in TCR beta repertoire diversity using deep sequencing normalized with unique cDNA molecular identifiers. The donors were divided into four age groups: young (average around 15 years), middle-aged (approximately 41), aged (approximately 62) and long-lived (82). Two additional independent replicas of 1 million unique cDNA reads from the same blood draw were analyzed for two donors (one aged 18 to 30 and one aged 80 or older). Broad study findings and their caveats: Because donor CMV infection status was unknown, age-related changes in expanded clonotypes were potentially confounded. A strong correlation was found between observed TCR beta diversity and the percentage of naive T cells measured by flow cytometry. Bulk unsorted PBMC profiling prevented conclusive comparison of naive and antigen-experienced compartments. Estimates of total diversity based on one million sequenced T cells were regarded as lower bounds and as underestimates. As age increased, observed TCR beta diversity per million T cells dropped in a roughly linear way, and a significant reduction was already evident by age 40. The long-lived group showed more naive CD4+ T cells, fewer expanded clones and increased TCR diversity than the aged group, suggesting age selection.

The 39 donors, aged about 6 to 95 years, were systemically healthy Caucasian individuals from Russia. Each donor gave approximately 10 milliliters of peripheral blood, collected into EDTA-treated Vacutainer tubes. Ficoll-Paque density-gradient centrifugation was used to isolate PBMCs, with at least 7 million obtained per sample. Trizol reagent was used to extract total RNA from the PBMCs, yielding at least 5.5 micrograms per sample. The percentages of naive CD45RAhigh/CD27high T cells were determined by flow cytometry on a PBMC aliquot from every donor. The cysteine opens and the phenylalanine closes a CDR3 of 12 amino acids. CDR3 DNA is the only sequence kept; it has 36 bases, read in frame from the first base. The trim is 8 bases for V and 6 bases for J, with a gap of 15 bases between the germline ends. For CDR1 and CDR2, the germline V gene (reference sequence) lists GTSNPN and SVGIG. The library relied on 5' RACE. Sequencing relied on an Illumina HiSeq 2500. A second about 7 to 11 cycle PCR used a sample-barcoded 5' primer and a J-beta primer mix. Each TCR beta cDNA molecule received a unique molecular identifier from a template-switch 5' adaptor carrying 12 random nucleotides. Each sample yielded at least 3 million CDR3-containing paired-end reads. First-strand cDNA was synthesized from all RNA with the Mint cDNA synthesis kit, primed by a TRBC-specific oligonucleotide. All cDNA was treated with uracil-DNA glycosylase and then went through a first 18-cycle PCR with the universal primers M1SS and BC2_uni_R. Per the source publication's procedure: For normalization, 1 million high-quality reads, each with a distinct molecular identifier, were randomly selected from each sample. Reads sharing molecular identifiers were discarded rather than binned into consensus sequences. MiTCR, with a Q25 quality threshold and the strictest error-elimination algorithm, was used for CDR3 identification, clonotype clustering and error correction. A nonparametric unseen species model using Euler transformation provided a lower-bound estimate of total TCR beta diversity. Using fastp trimming at Q25 and MiXCR clonotype assembly, TCRdb reanalyzed the public sequencing data and kept in-frame beta chains. When rows share a CDR3 protein, they turn into one entry using the most common DNA and genes. The authors' filters were not applied to this entry. Across this sample there are fewer than 650,000 distinct CDR3 sequences, with about 28% seen only once. The top ten clones comprise over 3.5% of the sample.

These data also featured in a second study, about T cells of mothers and their children. The second paper further reports: The donors were nine systemically healthy Caucasian individuals, made up of three mothers and their six children. cDNA synthesis used all of the extracted RNA, with around 1.4 ug of RNA in each 15 ul reaction. In the second PCR, the M1S primer introduced both the sample barcodes and 2-4 random nucleotides. More than 8 million TCR beta CDR3 reads were obtained from each mother, and several million reads were obtained from each child. In both related and unrelated pairs, thymic selection shapes the output of TCR recombination in a similar way, with inherited differences having only a minor effect. Normalized repertoire overlap in related mother-child pairs was always slightly higher than in unrelated mother-child pairs, but the difference was never significant. With a sensitivity of approximately 100 clones per million clonotypes, no persistent microchimeric T cell clones were detected. In the study, deep NGS was used to compare the TCR beta repertoires of mothers and children, and features distinguishing related mother-child pairs from unrelated individuals were sought. Mothers averaged approximately 41 +/- 4 years of age and children averaged about 10 +/- 4 years. After adapters were ligated using NEBNext reagents, the libraries underwent 100+100 nt paired-end sequencing on an Illumina HiSeq 2000. To prevent cross-contamination, the mother and child libraries were prepared one month apart and sequenced in separate runs. For each donor, somewhere between roughly 500,000 and 2,100,000 distinct TCR beta clonotypes were identified. Naive TCR beta clonotypes were estimated from low-frequency clonotypes matched to each donor's FACS-determined naive share, without sorting.

The specimen was blood. This chain is built from TRBV30 and TRBJ2-3; the D region possibly corresponds to TRBD2 (7 bases align). The TCR originated in a boy aged 2 to 10 in good health. The base sequence is TGTGCCCGAGGGGGGGCGTTGGATACGCAGTATTTT. This yields the protein CARGGALDTQYF.